Below, 17 T cell receptor beta chains from the same sample are listed, as sequenced in a study of T cell repertoires in cytomegalovirus infection. TCRdb reprocessed the reads with MiXCR, giving one entry per CDR3 protein. The sample has 680,000 or so distinct CDR3 sequences; roughly 36% are singletons. Their antigens remain unidentified. Sequences were derived from cultured PBMCs, sampled from culture after CMV antigen stimulation. The receptors originated from a human donor in good health (CMV status not recorded). Some clones in this sample may be carry-over from other donors' samples.

The rearrangement uses TRBV4-3 and TRBJ1-3, with D possibly TRBD1 on 6 matching bases. The V end was cut by 1 base, the J end by 8 bases, with 21 bases between. CDR3 size: 17 residues. Per germline, CDR1 LGHNA and CDR2 YSLEER. The CDR3 loop reads CASSQGPSRGGTDTIYF. Written as DNA, the CDR3 is TGCGCCAGCAGCCAAGGACCAAGCAGGGGAGGTACTGACACCATATATTTT.

This clonotype was seen only a few times. The chain carries TRBV5-1 and TRBJ1-1; no definite D call. CDR1 is SGHRS, CDR2 YFSETQ, per germline. V was cut by 0 bases and J by 0 bases, with 9 bases left in between. The CDR3 extends over 15 amino acids. CDR3 in amino acids: CASSLGPRLNTEAFF. The CDR3 DNA is TGCGCCAGCAGCTTGGGGCCTCGGCTGAACACTGAAGCTTTCTTT.

This clonotype was counted between two and nine times. V and J are TRBV12-3 or TRBV12-4 and TRBJ2-5; D is ambiguous. Trimming shortened V by 7 bases and J by 5 bases, and 17 bases separated the two germline ends. CDR3 length: 14 residues. CDR3 in amino acids: CASTSRASRETQYF. The CDR3 nucleotides are TGTGCCAGCACCTCCAGAGCGTCGCGGGAGACCCAGTACTTC.

The chain employs TRBV7-6 and TRBJ2-3, with a weak D call TRBD2 (6 bases). The length of the CDR3 is 13 residues. The germline V and J ends were trimmed by 4 bases and 7 bases, with 12 bases remaining between them. Germline CDR1 is SGHVS and CDR2 is FNYEAQ. The CDR3 here is CASSSRAGNTQYF. CDR3 nucleotide sequence: TGTGCCAGCAGCTCTCGGGCGGGGAATACGCAGTATTTT.

The J gene is TRBJ2-7, the V gene TRBV12-3 or TRBV12-4; unclear D gene. The CDR3 totals 12 residues. The V end lost 6 bases, the J end lost 3 bases, and 9 bases lay between the germline ends. This CDR3 is CASSPSNYEQYF. CDR3 sequence (DNA): TGTGCCAGCAGCCCTTCTAACTACGAGCAGTACTTC.

In this sample, this clonotype turned up a few times. J is TRBJ2-7 and V is TRBV20-1; possibly TRBD2 for D (6 bases). Germline CDR1 reads DFQATT; CDR2 reads SNEGSKA (reference sequence). This CDR3 region has 15 residues. V lost 0 bases to trimming and J lost 0 bases, with 12 bases between them. The CDR3 loop reads CSARDTPRGSYEQYF. The CDR3 DNA reads TGCAGTGCTAGAGATACCCCGCGGGGCTCCTACGAGCAGTACTTC.

This clonotype was observed a handful of times. The chain joins TRBV6-7 to TRBJ2-1; no clear D. TRBV6-7 is given ORF status, its function remaining uncertain. There are 13 residues in the CDR3. Trimming removed 2 bases from V and 12 bases from J, with 14 bases in between. The CDR3 spells CASSYPVPLGQFF. Written as DNA, the CDR3 is TGTGCCAGCAGTTACCCCGTCCCGTTGGGGCAGTTCTTC.

This chain links TRBV20-1 with TRBJ1-2, with D tentatively TRBD1 (5 bases). The V gene lost 6 bases and the J gene lost 4 bases, with 12 bases spanning the gap. This CDR3 has 12 residues. The germline gives CDR1 DFQATT, CDR2 SNEGSKA (reference sequence). The CDR3 spells CSAAGGSYGYTF. CDR3 DNA: TGCAGTGCCGCCGGGGGTTCCTATGGCTACACCTTC.

The sample holds a few counts of this clonotype. V is TRBV13 and J is TRBJ2-5, with 11 bases aligning to TRBD1. The CDR3 length is 15 residues. Trimming took 6 bases from V and 7 from J; bases not matched to a gene: 10. Germline CDR1 and CDR2: PRHDT and FYEKMQ (reference sequence). The CDR3, as DNA: TGTGCCAGCAGTCATGGACAGGGGGCAGGGGGGACCCAGTACTTC. This sequence encodes CASSHGQGAGGTQYF.

This clonotype appeared a few times. The chain couples TRBV19 to TRBJ2-1; TRBD1 matches 7 bases. The CDR3 loop spans 14 amino acids. Per germline, CDR1 LNHDA and CDR2 SQIVND (reference sequence). The V segment lost 5 bases and the J segment 4 bases; nucleotides outside the gene matches: 5. CDR3 nucleotide sequence: TGTGCCAGTAGTGTTGGACAGGAGTACAATGAGCAGTTCTTC. Amino acid sequence: CASSVGQEYNEQFF.

V and J are TRBV7-3 and TRBJ1-2; 8 bases are a match to TRBD1. This CDR3 region has 13 residues. V trimming: 3 bases; J trimming: 9 bases; junction bases outside the gene matches: 6. Germline V gene sequence: CDR1 SGHTA, CDR2 FQGTGA. The CDR3 DNA sequence: TGTGCCAGCAGCTTCTACAGGGGGTCTAGCTACACCTTC. Protein product: CASSFYRGSSYTF.

This clonotype was counted once. The chain joins TRBV5-6 to TRBJ2-3, with D hard to call. This CDR3 is built from 12 residues. Germline-derived CDR1 and CDR2 are SGHDT and YYEEEE. V was trimmed by 6 bases and J by 2 bases, leaving 7 bases between them. CDR3 in amino acids: CASTIYTDTQYF. The CDR3 bases are TGTGCCAGCACCATTTACACAGATACGCAGTATTTT. The complete variable domain, with remaining parts taken from reference TRBV5-6 and TRBJ2-3, reads DAGVTQSPTHLIKTRGQQVTLRCSPKSGHDTVSWYQQALGQGPQFIFQYYEEEERQRGNFPDRFSGHQFPNYSSELNVNALLLGDSALYLCASTIYTDTQYFGPGTRLTVL.

The V and J genes are TRBV6-5 and TRBJ1-1; a possible D gene is TRBD1 (5 bases). Germline CDR1 reads MNHEY; CDR2 reads SVGAGI. Trimming cost V 4 bases and J 6 bases, with 15 bases left between them. CDR3 length equals 14 residues. The chain's CDR3 is CASSFGTEAPEAFF. The CDR3 DNA reads TGTGCCAGCAGTTTCGGGACTGAGGCCCCTGAAGCTTTCTTT.

This clonotype was seen ten or more times. This sequence joins TRBV7-8 and TRBJ1-2; the match to TRBD1 covers 10 bases. Germline loops: CDR1 SGHVS, CDR2 FQNEAQ. The CDR3 totals 16 residues. V lost 5 bases and J lost 3; bases outside the gene matches: 9. The CDR3 spells CASSRYGTGAYYGYTF. In DNA, the CDR3 is TGTGCCAGCAGCAGATACGGGACAGGGGCCTACTATGGCTACACCTTC.

V usage is TRBV27 and J usage is TRBJ1-6; D possibly corresponds to TRBD1 (5 bases). The CDR3 runs to 15 residues. V was pared by 6 bases and J by 3 bases, with 12 bases between. CDR1 and CDR2 (germline): MNHEY, SMNVEV (reference sequence). The CDR3 spells CASRRQFLYNSPLHF. The DNA for the CDR3 is TGTGCCAGCAGGAGACAGTTCCTCTATAATTCACCCCTCCACTTT.

This rearrangement joins TRBV7-4 to TRBJ1-5, with D uncertain. This CDR3 is 13 amino acids long. Germline CDR1 is SGHVT and CDR2 is SQSDAQ. Trimming stripped 5 bases from V and 6 bases from J, with 11 bases between. The CDR3 loop reads CASSLVSSQPQHF. As DNA, the CDR3 is TGTGCCAGCAGCCTCGTGTCAAGTCAGCCCCAGCATTTT.

On this clonotype: Sequence at one end of the junction differs from germline and may be a read error. The chain is built from TRBV28 and TRBJ1-2, with unresolved D. Germline V CDR1 and CDR2: MDHEN, SYDVKM. The CDR3 covers 12 residues. CDR3 coding DNA: TGTGCCAGCAGTTTATACGCGGGCGCCCTCGCCTTC. Translated, it gives CASSLYAGALAF.